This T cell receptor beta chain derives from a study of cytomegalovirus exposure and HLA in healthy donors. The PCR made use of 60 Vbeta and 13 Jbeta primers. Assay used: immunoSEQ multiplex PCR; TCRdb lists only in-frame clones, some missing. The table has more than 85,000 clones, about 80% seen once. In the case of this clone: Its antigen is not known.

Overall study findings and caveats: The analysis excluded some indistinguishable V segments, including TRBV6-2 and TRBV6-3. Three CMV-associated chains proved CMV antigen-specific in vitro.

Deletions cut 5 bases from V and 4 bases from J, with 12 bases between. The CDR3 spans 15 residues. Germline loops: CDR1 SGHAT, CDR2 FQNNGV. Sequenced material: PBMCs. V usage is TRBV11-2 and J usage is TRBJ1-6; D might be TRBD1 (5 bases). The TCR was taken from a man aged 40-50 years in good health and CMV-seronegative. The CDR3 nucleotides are TGTGCCAGCAGCCGGGGGGGATTTTATAATTCACCCCTCCACTTT. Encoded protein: CASSRGGFYNSPLHF.